The present T cell receptor beta chain was sequenced within a study of T cells in Graves' hyperthyroidism and ophthalmopathy. RNA transcripts were the template for amplifying TCR beta CDR3 regions. Researchers ran a first-round RT-PCR on the TCR CDR3 using the HTBI primer set. TCRdb independently ran MiXCR on the multiplex PCR reads; one entry per CDR3 protein. Of fewer than 350,000 distinct CDR3 sequences in the sample, 18% were seen once. General study results and limits: Most expanded thyroid clonotypes above 0.001 also appeared in blood. Stable hyperthyroidism was told apart from ophthalmopathy by a model built on 13 V-J features.

The CDR3 is 12 amino acids. Between the trimmed V and J ends, which lost 8 bases and 5 bases, there was a span of 12 bases. Germline CDR1 reads MNHNS; CDR2 reads SASEGT. This clonotype was seen a handful of times. Its antigen is still unknown. The chain links TRBV6-1 to TRBJ2-5; weak D call: TRBD1 (6 bases). Sequencing used blood. This sequence originates from a woman in her forties or fifties with Graves' hyperthyroidism. The DNA of the CDR3 is TGTGCCAGCTACAGGGTCTTGGAGACCCAGTACTTC. This translates into CASYRVLETQYF.